A single sample gave rise to the 15 T cell receptor beta chains below, sequenced in a study of T cell clusters in autoimmune cytopenias. Multiplex touch-down PCR amplified TRB using TRB-A and TRB-B pools in one tube. From the multiplex PCR reads, TCRdb lists one entry per CDR3 protein and no DNA. The sample has under 14,000 distinct CDR3 sequences; the top ten hold approximately 4.7%. TRB was amplified from roughly 270 ng of peripheral blood genomic DNA per sample. The sample also formed part of further work on T cell repertoires in aging, cancer and after chemotherapy.

Sequenced: peripheral blood. The receptors shown here come from a human donor in good health.

This clonotype shows up as medium-sized by frequency. The genes are TRBV20-1 and TRBJ1-4; TCRdb names TRBD1, which stays unverified in the absence of DNA. CDR3 length equals 14 residues. CDR1 and CDR2 (germline): DFQATT, SNEGSKA (reference sequence). The CDR3 spells CSANDRGVNEKLFF.

Judged by frequency, this clonotype is medium-sized (0.01 to 0.1%). The rearrangement uses TRBV7-2 and TRBJ1-1. The V gene's germline CDR1 is SGHTA and CDR2 FQGNSA. There are 11 residues in the CDR3. The CDR3 sequence: CASSPQGDAFF. Complete variable domain (other parts from reference TRBV7-2 and TRBJ1-1): GAGVSQSPSNKVTEKGKDVELRCDPISGHTALYWYRQSLGQGLEFLIYFQGNSAPDKSGLPSDRFSAERTGGSVSTLTIQRTQQEDSAVYLCASSPQGDAFFGQGTRLTVV.

The J gene is TRBJ1-1, the V gene TRBV5-1; TCRdb names TRBD1, which stays unverified in the absence of DNA. The CDR3 length is 16 residues. Looked up from germline, CDR1 is SGHRS and CDR2 is YFSETQ. The CDR3 region is CASSRPGTGTNTEAFF.

V is TRBV7-9 and J is TRBJ2-3; the TCRdb call, TRBD1, lacks DNA for checking. The germline CDR1 and CDR2 sequences are SEHNR and FQNEAQ (reference sequence). The CDR3 consists of 15 residues. This CDR3 is CASSLYRGSTDTQYF.

This chain joins TRBV24-1 and TRBJ2-1; the TCRdb call, TRBD2, lacks DNA for checking. This CDR3 is 18 amino acids long. Germline V lookup: CDR1 KGHDR, CDR2 SFDVKD. The CDR3: CATSGGTSVTSGYNEQFF.

This chain links TRBV7-2 with TRBJ2-7; TCRdb picks TRBD2, but there is no DNA to check that call. CDR1 is SGHTA and CDR2 is FQGNSA in the germline V gene. CDR3 size: 16 residues. CDR3 region: CASSQTIAGLSYEQYF.

The V gene is TRBV6-1, the J gene TRBJ2-5; TCRdb gives TRBD2 as the D gene, but with no DNA this cannot be confirmed. The germline gives CDR1 MNHNS, CDR2 SASEGT. The CDR3 is 15 amino acids. The chain's CDR3 is CASSVIGTRFETQYF.

V usage is TRBV6-5 and J usage is TRBJ2-6; absent DNA, TCRdb's TRBD2 call cannot be checked. There are 19 residues in the CDR3. Germline V CDR1 and CDR2: MNHEY, SVGAGI. The CDR3 sequence: CASSYSVGSGDSGANVLTF.

The V gene is TRBV11-2, the J gene TRBJ2-2. Germline lookup yields CDR1 SGHAT and CDR2 FQNNGV. This CDR3 is 15 amino acids long. The CDR3 protein is CASSLVASRTGELFF.

The J gene is TRBJ2-3, the V gene TRBV9. Germline V gene data show CDR1 as SGDLS and CDR2 as YYNGEE. There are 11 residues in the CDR3. The CDR3 loop is CASSATDTQYF.

The chain recombines TRBV21-1 with TRBJ2-7; absent DNA, TCRdb's TRBD2 call cannot be checked. TRBV21-1 is deemed a pseudogene. The CDR3 consists of 16 residues. The CDR3 sequence is CASSSNGGTYTYEQYF.

The rearrangement joins TRBV5-4 to TRBJ2-4. CDR3 length equals 14 residues. Germline lookup yields CDR1 SGHNT and CDR2 YYREEE (reference sequence). This chain's CDR3 is CASSLERVLNIQYF.

The chain couples TRBV6-6 to TRBJ2-3; the D call from TCRdb, TRBD2, cannot be confirmed without DNA. This CDR3 spans 17 amino acids. Germline V gene lookup returns CDR1 MNHNY and CDR2 SVGAGI (reference sequence). The CDR3 spells CASSYPTSGGAPDTQYF.

V gene TRBV5-4 combines with J gene TRBJ1-1; TCRdb returns TRBD1, unconfirmable since there is no DNA. CDR1 and CDR2 from the germline V gene are SGHNT and YYREEE (reference sequence). The CDR3 is 15 residues long. CDR3 in amino acids: CASSLPDRGHTEAFF.

The V and J genes are TRBV5-1 and TRBJ2-7; TCRdb's D gene call, TRBD1, goes unchecked for lack of DNA. This CDR3 comprises 15 residues. CDR1 and CDR2 (germline): SGHRS, YFSETQ. This CDR3 is CASSFQPGVSYEQYF. The variable domain in full, completed from reference TRBV5-1 and TRBJ2-7, reads KAGVTQTPRYLIKTRGQQVTLSCSPISGHRSVSWYQQTPGQGLQFLFEYFSETQRNKGNFPGRFSGRQFSNSRSEMNVSTLELGDSALYLCASSFQPGVSYEQYFGPGTRLTVT.